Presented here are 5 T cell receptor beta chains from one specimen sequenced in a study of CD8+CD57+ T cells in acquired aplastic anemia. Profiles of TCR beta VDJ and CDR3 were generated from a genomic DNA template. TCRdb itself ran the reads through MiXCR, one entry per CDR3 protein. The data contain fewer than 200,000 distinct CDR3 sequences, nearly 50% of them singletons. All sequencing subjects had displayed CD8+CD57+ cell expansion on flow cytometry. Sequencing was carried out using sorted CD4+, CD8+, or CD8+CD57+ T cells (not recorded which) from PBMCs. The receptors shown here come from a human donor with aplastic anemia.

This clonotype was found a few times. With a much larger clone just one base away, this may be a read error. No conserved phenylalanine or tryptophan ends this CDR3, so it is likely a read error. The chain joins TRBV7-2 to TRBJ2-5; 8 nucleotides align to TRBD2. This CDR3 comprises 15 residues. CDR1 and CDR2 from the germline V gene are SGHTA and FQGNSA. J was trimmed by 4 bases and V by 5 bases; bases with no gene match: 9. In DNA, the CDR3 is TGTGCCAGCAGCCCAGCGGGGGACCGGGGAGAGACCCAGTACCTC. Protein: CASSPAGDRGETQYL.

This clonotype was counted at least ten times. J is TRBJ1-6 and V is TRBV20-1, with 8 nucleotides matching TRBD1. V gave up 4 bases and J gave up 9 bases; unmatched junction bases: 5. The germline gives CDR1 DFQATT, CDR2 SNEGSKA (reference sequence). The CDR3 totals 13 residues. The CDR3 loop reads CSATTGAFSPLHF. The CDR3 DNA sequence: TGCAGTGCTACGACAGGGGCGTTTTCACCCCTCCACTTT.

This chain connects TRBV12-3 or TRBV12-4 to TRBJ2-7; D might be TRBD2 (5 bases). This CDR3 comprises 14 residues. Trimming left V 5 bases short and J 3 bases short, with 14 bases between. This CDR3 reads CASSRGRIGYEQYF. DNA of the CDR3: TGTGCCAGCAGTCGAGGGAGAATTGGCTACGAGCAGTACTTC.

The CDR3 region is CASSLVPDNEQFF. CDR3 nucleotides: TGTGCCAGCAGCTTAGTACCCGACAATGAGCAGTTCTTC. J is TRBJ2-1 and V is TRBV7-8; no definite D call. Per germline, CDR1 SGHVS and CDR2 FQNEAQ. With 1 base removed from V and 5 bases from J, the gap between germline ends came to 6 bases. The CDR3 is made up of 13 amino acids. Full variable domain (rest looked up from reference TRBV7-8 and TRBJ2-1): GAGVSQSPRYKVAKRGQDVALRCDPISGHVSLFWYQQALGQGPEFLTYFQNEAQLDKSGLPSDRFFAERPEGSVSTLKIQRTQQEDSAVYLCASSLVPDNEQFFGPGTRLTVL.

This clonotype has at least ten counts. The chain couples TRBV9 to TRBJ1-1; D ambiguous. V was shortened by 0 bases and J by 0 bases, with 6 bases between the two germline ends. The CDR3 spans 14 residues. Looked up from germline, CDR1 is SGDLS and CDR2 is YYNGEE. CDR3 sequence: CASSVGFLNTEAFF. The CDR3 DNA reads TGTGCCAGCAGCGTAGGATTTCTGAACACTGAAGCTTTCTTT.